Presented here are 5 T cell receptor beta chains from one specimen sequenced in a study of OX40 agonist ivuxolimab in advanced cancers. Assay: immunoSEQ multiplex PCR; the TCRdb copy retains only in-frame clones and omits some. The table includes 65,000 to 95,000 clones, more than 70% detected once. Material: CD4+ or CD8+ T cells sorted from blood, obtained in a trial of the OX40 agonist ivuxolimab. The receptor source for this set is an adult with an advanced solid tumor such as melanoma, head and neck, liver or kidney cancer.

This chain uses TRBV4-2 with TRBJ1-4; 8 nucleotides align to TRBD1. V lost 7 bases to trimming and J lost 7 bases; unmatched junction nucleotides: 11. The CDR3 loop spans 15 amino acids. Germline V gene data show CDR1 as LGHNA and CDR2 as YNFKEQ. The CDR3 region is CASTPSRTGSEKLFF. The CDR3 DNA reads TGTGCCAGCACCCCAAGCCGGACAGGGAGTGAAAAACTGTTTTTT.

The J gene is TRBJ2-1, the V gene TRBV28, with 9 bases matching TRBD1. From germline, CDR1 is MDHEN and CDR2 SYDVKM. Trimming at V came to 4 bases and at J to 6 bases, leaving 7 bases not matched to a gene. The CDR3 length is 15 residues. In DNA, the CDR3 is TGTGCCAGCAGTTCCACCGGGACAGGGTCCAATGAGCAGTTCTTC. It codes for CASSSTGTGSNEQFF. Full variable domain (outside the CDR3, taken from reference TRBV28 and TRBJ2-1): DVKVTQSSRYLVKRTGEKVFLECVQDMDHENMFWYRQDPGLGLRLIYFSYDVKMKEKGDIPEGYSVSREKKERFSLILESASTNQTSMYLCASSSTGTGSNEQFFGPGTRLTVL.

The chain couples TRBV19 to TRBJ2-5, with D unresolved. The germline V gene encodes CDR1 LNHDA and CDR2 SQIVND (reference sequence). This CDR3 is 12 amino acids long. V gave up 3 bases and J gave up 5 bases, with 7 bases separating them. The CDR3 DNA follows: TGTGCCAGTAGTATGGGTTGGGAGACCCAGTACTTC. Translation: CASSMGWETQYF.

The rearrangement uses TRBV30 and TRBJ2-1; 8 nucleotides agree with TRBD2. Looked up from germline, CDR1 is GTSNPN and CDR2 is SVGIG (reference sequence). V was clipped by 5 bases and J by 9 bases; unmatched bases: 15. There are 15 residues in the CDR3. CDR3 bases: TGTGCCTGGCATAAATCGGGACTAGTGTGGGTTGAGCAGTTCTTC. This sequence encodes CAWHKSGLVWVEQFF.

This clone was seen a handful of times. The V and J genes are TRBV28 and TRBJ1-1; no clear D. CDR1 and CDR2 from the germline V gene are MDHEN and SYDVKM. Trimming shortened V by 3 bases and J by 8 bases, and 7 bases separated the two germline ends. This CDR3 contains 11 residues. The CDR3 reads CASSLNKEAFF. The CDR3 DNA sequence: TGTGCCAGCAGTTTGAATAAGGAAGCTTTCTTT.